A selection of T cell receptor beta chains follows, all from one sample in a study of low-dose radiotherapy and immunotherapy resistance in tumors. TCRdb redid the calling of the reads with MiXCR, one entry per CDR3 protein. The sample holds approximately 42,000 distinct CDR3 sequences, around a quarter seen once. The sample here was PBMCs, taken after low-dose radiotherapy plus immunotherapy. All receptors derive from a male donor with prostate cancer. Each CDR3 is given with its conserved first and last residue. D genes are given only for firm matches. Clone size is stated in some rows and not others, as once, few, many or a class when expanded.

V gene,J gene,D gene,clone size,CDR3 protein,CDR3 DNA
TRBV19,TRBJ1-1,NA,NA,CASSTPGETTEAFF,TGTGCCAGTAGTACACCAGGGGAAACCACTGAAGCTTTCTTT
TRBV4-1,TRBJ1-3,NA,many,CASSQVGNTIYF,TGCGCCAGCAGCCAAGTTGGAAACACCATATATTTT
TRBV28,TRBJ2-7,NA,NA,CASSWQGGPYEQYF,TGTGCCAGCAGTTGGCAGGGGGGCCCCTACGAGCAGTACTTC
TRBV20-1,TRBJ2-3,NA,many,CSARELASVPDTQYF,TGCAGTGCTAGAGAGCTGGCTAGCGTCCCAGATACGCAGTATTTT
TRBV24-1,TRBJ2-6,TRBD1,many,CATSEQGSGANVLTF,TGTGCCACCAGTGAACAGGGGTCCGGGGCCAACGTCCTGACTTTC
TRBV10-2,TRBJ1-5,NA,many,CATSDSNQPQHF,TGCGCCACCTCGGATAGCAATCAGCCCCAGCATTTT
TRBV29-1,TRBJ1-1,NA,many,CSVEGSGRTEAFF,TGCAGCGTTGAAGGCTCCGGGAGGACTGAAGCTTTCTTT
TRBV2,TRBJ1-4,NA,many,CASTATIGSHEKLFF,TGTGCCAGCACTGCTACGATAGGGTCCCATGAAAAACTGTTTTTT
TRBV5-6,TRBJ2-1,TRBD2,NA,CASSGGLAGGLYNEQFF,TGTGCCAGCAGCGGGGGACTAGCGGGAGGCCTCTACAATGAGCAGTTCTTC
TRBV5-1,TRBJ1-1,NA,many,CASSRTRDPGGTEAFF,TGCGCCAGCAGCCGGACAAGGGACCCGGGTGGGACTGAAGCTTTCTTT